Listed here are 30 T cell receptor beta chains from one sample, sequenced in a study of CD8 T cells in Susac syndrome. An input of roughly 0.5 to 1 ug of RNA was subjected to reverse transcription using random hexamers. TCRdb re-analysed the immunoSEQ multiplex PCR reads in MiXCR, keeping a single row per CDR3 protein. Seen here are 150,000 to 200,000 distinct CDR3 sequences, over 75% observed once, and the top ten hold 0.087%. Sequencing was carried out using CD4+ T cells from PBMCs. Receptors originate from a human donor with Susac syndrome.

The chain couples TRBV12-3 or TRBV12-4 to TRBJ1-2; D is uncertain. V gave up 4 bases and J gave up 4 bases, with 7 bases separating them. This CDR3 is 12 amino acids long. CDR3 protein: CASSSFLYGYTF. CDR3 in DNA: TGTGCCAGCAGTTCGTTCCTCTATGGCTACACCTTC.

The J gene is TRBJ2-3, the V gene TRBV4-2; D is unclear. The CDR3 extends over 14 amino acids. The V gene's germline CDR1 is LGHNA and CDR2 YNFKEQ. V was clipped by 0 bases and J by 0 bases, with 4 bases between them. The CDR3 DNA follows: TGTGCCAGCAGCCAAGATTTCAGCACAGATACGCAGTATTTT. Protein sequence: CASSQDFSTDTQYF.

This chain links TRBV5-1 with TRBJ2-7; a weak D match, TRBD2 (6 bases). The ends were cut back, 3 bases at V and 3 bases at J, with 16 bases in the middle. Germline CDR1 SGHRS, CDR2 YFSETQ. CDR3 length: 15 amino acids. The CDR3 DNA is TGCGCCAGCAGCTCCGGGGGATCGGATCGCTACGAGCAGTACTTC. Protein sequence: CASSSGGSDRYEQYF.

The V and J genes are TRBV6-6 and TRBJ2-5; D gene ambiguous. Trimming pared 0 bases from V and 4 bases from J, leaving 0 bases between. This CDR3 region has 11 residues. Germline CDR1 reads MNHNY; CDR2 reads SVGAGI (reference sequence). The CDR3, as DNA: TGTGCCAGCAGTTACTCAGAGACCCAGTACTTC. Its translation is CASSYSETQYF.

The CDR3 nucleotides read TGTGCCAGCAGCGCGACTAGCGGGGGGGTAGATGCGGGTAATGAGCAGTTCTTC. Translated: CASSATSGGVDAGNEQFF. The V and J genes are TRBV7-2 and TRBJ2-1, with TRBD2 matching 14 bases. CDR1 is SGHTA, CDR2 FQGNSA, per germline. The CDR3 extends over 18 amino acids. Losses at the gene ends were 5 bases for V and 7 bases for J; bases not matched to a gene: 13.

This chain joins TRBV4-1 and TRBJ2-7; TRBD2 aligns across 14 bases. Germline V gene lookup returns CDR1 MGHRA and CDR2 YSYEKL. The CDR3 contains 16 residues. V lost 4 bases, J lost 7 bases, and 9 bases stayed unmatched. The CDR3 DNA reads as TGCGCCAGCAGCCGAGGACTAGCGGGGGGCCCGGGGGAGCAGTACTTC. This codes for CASSRGLAGGPGEQYF.

V and J are TRBV20-1 and TRBJ1-5; D uncertain. The CDR3 contains 15 residues. Germline V lookup: CDR1 DFQATT, CDR2 SNEGSKA (reference sequence). V was shortened by 0 bases and J by 3 bases, with 12 bases between the two germline ends. The CDR3 here is CSARDPGILNQPQHF. CDR3 sequence (DNA): TGCAGTGCTAGAGATCCGGGGATCCTCAATCAGCCCCAGCATTTT.

In the case of this clonotype: At one boundary the junction diverges from the germline segment, which might be a read error. The chain links TRBV4-1 to TRBJ2-3; a possible D gene is TRBD2 (6 bases). The CDR3 runs to 14 residues. Germline CDR1 and CDR2: MGHRA and YSYEKL. In DNA, the CDR3 is TGCGCCAGCAGCCAAGATCTATTGGACGGTCCGGGGGATTTT. Translating it yields CASSQDLLDGPGDF.

The chain couples TRBV5-1 to TRBJ2-1; a possible D gene is TRBD2 (5 bases). The germline V and J ends were trimmed by 4 bases and 6 bases, with 17 bases remaining between them. From germline, CDR1 is SGHRS and CDR2 YFSETQ. The CDR3 runs to 15 residues. In nucleotides, the CDR3 is TGCGCCAGCAGCCCAACCGGGGTAACCTCCAATGAGCAGTTCTTC. Protein sequence: CASSPTGVTSNEQFF.

This chain connects TRBV12-5 to TRBJ2-5; D is undetermined. Germline CDR1 and CDR2: LGHNT and FRNRAP. Trimming removed 6 bases from V and 5 bases from J, with 13 bases in between. CDR3 length: 13 amino acids. The CDR3 is CASGKTVRETQYF. The DNA of the CDR3 is TGTGCTAGTGGCAAAACAGTAAGGGAGACCCAGTACTTC.

This clonotype was detected once. This rearrangement joins TRBV29-1 to TRBJ2-3, with a possible D match to TRBD1 (6 bases). V was shortened by 4 bases and J by 5 bases, with 10 bases between the two germline ends. The CDR3 runs to 12 residues. Germline loops: CDR1 SQVTM, CDR2 ANQGSEA. CDR3 in DNA: TGCAGCGTTGGAGCAGGGGTAGATACGCAGTATTTT. As protein: CSVGAGVDTQYF.

V and J are TRBV7-9 and TRBJ2-3; 7 bases are shared with TRBD1. The CDR3 runs to 15 residues. Trimming removed 0 bases from V and 4 bases from J; junction bases left unmatched: 4. The germline CDR1 and CDR2 sequences are SEHNR and FQNEAQ (reference sequence). CDR3 protein: CASSLAPQGADTQYF. The CDR3 DNA reads as TGTGCCAGCAGCTTAGCTCCCCAGGGGGCAGATACGCAGTATTTT.

V gene TRBV11-2 combines with J gene TRBJ2-7, with 8 bases that match TRBD2. This CDR3 has 16 amino acids. V gave up 3 bases and J gave up 0 bases; unmatched junction bases: 7. Germline-derived CDR1 and CDR2 are SGHAT and FQNNGV. CDR3 nucleotides: TGTGCCAGCAGCTTGGCTCCCGGGACTAGCTCCTACGAGCAGTACTTC. Translation gives CASSLAPGTSSYEQYF.

This clonotype was detected only once. V usage is TRBV4-1 and J usage is TRBJ1-4, with D hard to call. Germline-derived CDR1 and CDR2 are MGHRA and YSYEKL. The V end was cut by 1 base, the J end by 3 bases, with 15 bases between. CDR3 length: 17 amino acids. The CDR3 region is CASSQGVFGTANEKLFF. CDR3 DNA sequence: TGCGCCAGCAGCCAAGGGGTCTTCGGCACGGCTAATGAAAAACTGTTTTTT.

The CDR3, as DNA: TGTGCCAGTAGTATGGGGGGCAGGAACACTGAAGCTTTCTTT. Translation: CASSMGGRNTEAFF. This chain links TRBV19 with TRBJ1-1; TRBD1 might be the D (6 bases). The CDR3 is made up of 14 amino acids. CDR1 is LNHDA and CDR2 is SQIVND in the germline V gene (reference sequence). V shed 3 bases and J shed 1 base, with 9 bases lying between them.

The rearrangement joins TRBV29-1 to TRBJ1-1; perhaps TRBD1 as D (5 bases). Germline CDR1 reads SQVTM; CDR2 reads ANQGSEA. Trimming cost V 1 base and J 3 bases, with 18 bases left between them. The CDR3 is made up of 16 amino acids. CDR3 loop: CSVEGSRVLGDTEAFF. The CDR3 DNA sequence: TGCAGCGTTGAAGGGTCCCGGGTACTGGGGGACACTGAAGCTTTCTTT. Together with reference TRBV29-1 and TRBJ1-1, the CDR3 gives the full variable domain: SAVISQKPSRDICQRGTSLTIQCQVDSQVTMMFWYRQQPGQSLTLIATANQGSEATYESGFVIDKFPISRPNLTFSTLTVSNMSPEDSSIYLCSVEGSRVLGDTEAFFGQGTRLTVV.

V and J are TRBV7-9 and TRBJ1-1, with 7 bases lining up with TRBD1. This CDR3 has 15 amino acids. V lost 5 bases, J lost 1 base, and 7 bases stayed unmatched. Germline CDR1 and CDR2: SEHNR and FQNEAQ (reference sequence). The CDR3 spells CASSPSTGTNTEAFF. CDR3 DNA sequence: TGTGCCAGCAGCCCGTCGACAGGGACGAACACTGAAGCTTTCTTT.

The chain has TRBV11-2 and TRBJ1-2, with D perhaps TRBD1 (6 bases). Germline CDR1 SGHAT, CDR2 FQNNGV. This CDR3 comprises 14 residues. With 5 bases removed from V and 8 bases from J, the gap between germline ends came to 18 bases. DNA for the CDR3: TGTGCCAGCAGCCCCCTATCAGGGGCTCGGGGCTACACCTTC. Protein sequence: CASSPLSGARGYTF.

This clonotype was detected only once. The chain couples TRBV7-8 to TRBJ2-7; D might be TRBD1 (5 bases). V lost 5 bases and J 1 base, leaving 18 bases between the germline ends. This CDR3 contains 16 residues. Germline CDR1 reads SGHVS; CDR2 reads FQNEAQ. CDR3 bases: TGTGCCAGCAGCCCCAAGGCAGGGATAAGGTCCTACGAGCAGTACTTC. Its protein product is CASSPKAGIRSYEQYF.

As DNA, the CDR3 is TGTGCCACCAGCAGAGATCGTACCGGAATGGGCAATCAGCCCCAGCATTTT. Amino acids: CATSRDRTGMGNQPQHF. The chain uses TRBV15 and TRBJ1-5; no firm D call. The ends were cut back, 0 bases at V and 2 bases at J, with 14 bases in the middle. Per germline, CDR1 LNHNV and CDR2 YYDKDF (reference sequence). CDR3 length: 17 residues.

V gene TRBV5-4 combines with J gene TRBJ1-2; maybe TRBD1 (5 bases). The CDR3 has 17 amino acids. V lost 4 bases, J lost 4 bases, and 23 bases lay in between. Germline CDR1 SGHNT, CDR2 YYREEE (reference sequence). CDR3 nucleotide sequence: TGTGCCAGCAGCCCCCGGGACGGACATCGTCGGGGCTATGGCTACACCTTC. It translates to CASSPRDGHRRGYGYTF. Full variable domain (remainder filled in from reference TRBV5-4 and TRBJ1-2): ETGVTQSPTHLIKTRGQQVTLRCSSQSGHNTVSWYQQALGQGPQFIFQYYREEENGRGNFPPRFSGLQFPNYSSELNVNALELDDSALYLCASSPRDGHRRGYGYTFGSGTRLTVV.

V is TRBV28 and J is TRBJ1-5; 9 bases are shared with TRBD1. This CDR3 comprises 16 residues. The junction had 9 bases not matched to a gene; V was cut back by 5 bases and J by 4 bases. CDR1 and CDR2 (germline): MDHEN, SYDVKM. The chain's CDR3 is CASSPGDRGINQPQHF. DNA of the CDR3: TGTGCCAGCAGTCCCGGTGACAGGGGGATTAATCAGCCCCAGCATTTT.

The genes are TRBV6-1 and TRBJ1-1; no reliable D call. V was clipped by 1 base and J by 5 bases, with 8 bases between them. Germline loops: CDR1 MNHNS, CDR2 SASEGT. The CDR3 covers 13 residues. The CDR3 loop reads CASSEEGGTEAFF. The DNA of the CDR3 is TGTGCCAGCAGTGAAGAAGGAGGAACTGAAGCTTTCTTT.

J is TRBJ1-2 and V is TRBV5-1; 8 bases are shared with TRBD1. This CDR3 comprises 15 residues. J was trimmed by 3 bases and V by 2 bases; bases with no gene match: 6. Germline-derived CDR1 and CDR2 are SGHRS and YFSETQ. CDR3 DNA sequence: TGCGCCAGCAGCTTAGCCGGGACAGGAGACTATGGCTACACCTTC. As protein: CASSLAGTGDYGYTF.

This clonotype was recorded only once. V and J are TRBV6-5 and TRBJ2-1; either TRBD1 or TRBD2 may fit D (5 bases each). The CDR3 consists of 15 residues. Germline CDR1 reads MNHEY; CDR2 reads SVGAGI. Trimming removed 5 bases at V and 0 bases at J, with 11 bases between. In DNA form, the CDR3 reads TGTGCCAGCAGTCGGGACCCCAGCTCCTACAATGAGCAGTTCTTC. This gives the protein CASSRDPSSYNEQFF.

The chain has TRBV2 and TRBJ2-2; 8 bases map to TRBD2. V was clipped by 8 bases and J by 2 bases; unmatched bases: 7. The germline V gene has CDR1 SNHLY and CDR2 FYNNEI. CDR3 length: 15 amino acids. The CDR3 is CASGGAGANTGELFF. As DNA, the CDR3 is TGTGCCAGCGGCGGAGCGGGAGCTAACACCGGGGAGCTGTTTTTT.

For the CDR3, the DNA is TGCAGTGCTAGAGCACAGGCTACAAACACCATATATTTT. It is translated as CSARAQATNTIYF. The V call is TRBV20-1, the J call TRBJ1-3, with D possibly matching TRBD1 (5 bases). Germline values: CDR1 DFQATT, CDR2 SNEGSKA (reference sequence). The CDR3 extends over 13 amino acids. V was trimmed by 1 base and J by 6 bases, leaving 10 bases between them.

V gene TRBV28 combines with J gene TRBJ1-5; perhaps TRBD1 as D (5 bases). Trimming removed 11 bases from V and 0 bases from J, with 14 bases in between. The CDR3 is made up of 14 amino acids. Germline-derived CDR1 and CDR2 are MDHEN and SYDVKM. This CDR3 is CAAGIIYSNQPQHF. The DNA of the CDR3 is TGTGCCGCAGGGATAATTTATAGCAATCAGCCCCAGCATTTT.

In this sample, this clonotype turned up a few times. The V call is TRBV30, the J call TRBJ2-7, with 7 positions matching TRBD2. This CDR3 region has 15 residues. CDR1 and CDR2 (germline): GTSNPN, SVGIG (reference sequence). The J segment lost 2 bases and the V segment lost 8 bases, leaving 15 bases of the junction unmatched. The CDR3 coding sequence is TGTGCCGTTTCCTTTAAGCAGGGACTAACCTACGAGCAGTACTTC. Protein: CAVSFKQGLTYEQYF.

The V gene is TRBV6-1, the J gene TRBJ2-5; D is unclear. V was cut by 5 bases and J by 4 bases, with 8 bases left in between. CDR1 and CDR2 (germline): MNHNS, SASEGT. This CDR3 contains 12 residues. The CDR3 spells CASSRRGETQYF. In DNA, the CDR3 is TGTGCCAGCAGTCGTAGAGGAGAGACCCAGTACTTC.